This passage covers 11 T cell receptor beta chains from one sample sequenced in a study of shared clonotypes between healthy human individuals (dated by TCRdb to the early 2020s). Library construction relied on the immunoSEQ multiplex PCR assay. TCRdb re-hosts the immuneACCESS table, in-frame sequences only. Its copies lack some clones; in the studies checked, an unresolved V gene accounts for under half of them, and the cause for the rest is not known. The sample contains fewer than 850,000 clones, about nine tenths of them found a single time. The ten most abundant clones make up 34% of the sample. Sample: memory CD8+ T cells from PBMCs. The cell subset or site label, as the study defines it: CD45RO+ cells pooled with CCR7-negative TemRA cells. The receptors derive from a man between 18 and 35 years old in good health. Some clones in this sample may be carry-over from other donors' samples.

This chain joins TRBV10-3 and TRBJ2-1, with 9 positions matching TRBD2. The CDR3 is 19 amino acids. V dropped 6 bases and J dropped 5; count of bases not matched to a gene: 20. Germline V lookup: CDR1 ENHRY, CDR2 SYGVKD. The CDR3 spells CAISTDKGMAGGPNNEQFF. The CDR3, as DNA: TGTGCCATCAGCACCGACAAGGGGATGGCGGGAGGGCCCAACAATGAGCAGTTCTTC.

The V call is TRBV19, the J call TRBJ2-7; 7 bases fit TRBD2. Germline V CDR1 and CDR2: LNHDA, SQIVND (reference sequence). The junction had 7 bases not matched to a gene; V was cut back by 2 bases and J by 3 bases. The CDR3 covers 15 residues. For the CDR3, the DNA is TGTGCCAGTAGTATAAGTACGGGCGGGGGCTACGAGCAGTACTTC. Translating it yields CASSISTGGGYEQYF.

CDR3 residues: CASSLSGWSTNEKLFF. CDR3 DNA sequence: TGTGCCAGCAGTTTATCTGGTTGGTCAACTAATGAAAAACTGTTTTTT. V usage is TRBV27 and J usage is TRBJ1-4; D remains unclear. CDR1 is MNHEY, CDR2 SMNVEV, per germline (reference sequence). This CDR3 contains 16 residues. Trimming stripped 0 bases from V and 0 bases from J, with 8 bases between.

This clone was found a few times. The gene calls are TRBV11-3 and TRBJ2-2, with 8 bases identical to TRBD2. The ends lost 4 bases at V and 0 bases at J; junction bases unmatched: 7. The CDR3 loop spans 17 amino acids. The germline gives CDR1 SGHNT, CDR2 YENEEA. The CDR3 DNA reads as TGTGCCAGCAGCTCCCAGGGACTAGGTACGAACACCGGGGAGCTGTTTTTT. As protein: CASSSQGLGTNTGELFF.

This chain connects TRBV9 to TRBJ2-7, with a possible D match to TRBD2 (5 bases). CDR3 length equals 15 residues. V lost 0 bases and J 2 bases, leaving 12 bases between the germline ends. CDR1 and CDR2 (germline): SGDLS, YYNGEE. The CDR3 bases are TGTGCCAGCAGCGTAGGAGCGGCACTAACCTACGAGCAGTACTTC. Translation: CASSVGAALTYEQYF.

This chain links TRBV28 with TRBJ2-5, with D perhaps TRBD2 (6 bases). The germline V and J ends were trimmed by 3 bases and 2 bases, with 13 bases remaining between them. The CDR3 length is 15 residues. Germline CDR1 MDHEN, CDR2 SYDVKM. CDR3 amino acids: CASSFLAEVQETQYF. CDR3 coding DNA: TGTGCCAGCAGTTTTTTAGCGGAGGTACAAGAGACCCAGTACTTC.

The chain combines TRBV9 with TRBJ2-2; 7 bases align to TRBD2. V was pared by 0 bases and J by 6 bases, with 11 bases of the junction left unmatched. Germline V gives CDR1 SGDLS, CDR2 YYNGEE. This CDR3 spans 17 amino acids. The chain's CDR3 is CASSVVNTKGLPGELFF. The CDR3 DNA reads TGTGCCAGCAGCGTAGTAAATACGAAGGGACTACCCGGGGAGCTGTTTTTT.

This clone was recorded once. The rearrangement uses TRBV5-1 and TRBJ2-6, with D tentatively TRBD2 (5 bases). The CDR3 is 19 amino acids. V shed 4 bases and J shed 0 bases, with 20 bases lying between them. From germline, CDR1 is SGHRS and CDR2 YFSETQ. The CDR3 DNA follows: TGCGCCAGCAGCGGTTCCCGGGCGGGTGATTCCTCTGGGGCCAACGTCCTGACTTTC. This encodes CASSGSRAGDSSGANVLTF.

The V and J genes are TRBV11-2 and TRBJ1-3; no clear D gene. CDR3 size: 15 residues. The germline V and J ends were trimmed by 5 bases and 0 bases, with 11 bases remaining between them. Germline V gives CDR1 SGHAT, CDR2 FQNNGV. CDR3 protein: CASSLSTRSGNTIYF. In nucleotides, the CDR3 is TGTGCCAGCAGCCTATCCACGCGCTCTGGAAACACCATATATTTT.

The CDR3 nucleotides are TGTGCCAGTAGTATGGGACTAGCCGCCTACGAGCAGTACTTC. This gives the protein CASSMGLAAYEQYF. This chain links TRBV19 with TRBJ2-7; TRBD2 aligns across 9 bases. J lost 2 bases, V lost 3 bases, and 2 bases had no gene match. The CDR3 runs to 14 residues. Germline-derived CDR1 and CDR2 are LNHDA and SQIVND (reference sequence). The variable domain in full, with the rest retrieved from reference TRBV19 and TRBJ2-7, is DGGITQSPKYLFRKEGQNVTLSCEQNLNHDAMYWYRQDPGQGLRLIYYSQIVNDFQKGDIAEGYSVSREKKESFPLTVTSAQKNPTAFYLCASSMGLAAYEQYFGPGTRLTVT.

In this sample, this clone turned up once. This sequence joins TRBV7-9 and TRBJ1-5; D is perhaps TRBD1 (5 bases). The germline V gene has CDR1 SEHNR and CDR2 FQNEAQ (reference sequence). The CDR3 extends over 14 amino acids. V was shortened by 5 bases and J by 7 bases, with 15 bases between the two germline ends. CDR3 in DNA: TGTGCCAGCAGCCCCGGGGGGGATGCACAGCCCCAGCATTTT. The encoded protein is CASSPGGDAQPQHF.